Listed below are T cell receptor beta chains from one sample, sequenced in a study of blood T cell repertoires in COVID-19. Assay: immunoSEQ multiplex PCR; the TCRdb copy retains only in-frame clones and omits some. The sample has some 200,000 clones, around 87% seen once. The specimen was PBMCs or T cells enriched from blood (not recorded which). The receptors were gathered from a man aged 30 to 45 in a cohort exposed to, infected with or recovered from COVID-19 (not recorded which). Each CDR3 is given without its conserved first and last residue. The D gene is left open where the match is weak. The size entry is marked missing in some rows and otherwise reads once, few, many or a size class.

d_gene	v_gene	j_gene	abundance	CDR3aa
TRBD1	TRBV7-8	TRBJ2-7	few	ASSSPGQGEQY
NA	TRBV9	TRBJ1-1	NA	ASTRRVNTEAF
NA	TRBV28	TRBJ1-2	once	ASSGQIYYGYT
TRBD2	TRBV18	TRBJ2-5	NA	ASSGTSGRASQETQY
TRBD1	TRBV7-9	TRBJ1-1	NA	ASSQTGAKNTEAF
NA	TRBV11-2	TRBJ1-1	NA	ASSLVLRQEAF
TRBD2	TRBV6-5	TRBJ2-7	NA	ASTRDYAYEQY
NA	TRBV27	TRBJ1-1	once	ASSSRGMVRTDKAF
TRBD2	TRBV18	TRBJ2-3	NA	ASSPGGSDTQY
TRBD2	TRBV7-9	TRBJ2-7	NA	ASSPAGLAASYEQY
NA	TRBV19	TRBJ1-1	NA	ASSPTGSGNTEAF
TRBD1	TRBV4-1	TRBJ2-1	NA	ASSQDGTGLVGEQF
NA	TRBV9	TRBJ2-7	NA	ASSPGDGSYEQY
TRBD2	TRBV4-3	TRBJ2-2	NA	ASSQEVAGGPTGELF
NA	TRBV9	TRBJ2-7	NA	ASSVMGSSYEQY
TRBD2	TRBV2	TRBJ2-5	NA	ASSEARLAEQETQY
TRBD1	TRBV6-2/TRBV6-3	TRBJ2-7	few	ASSKWTGGYEQY
TRBD1	TRBV27	TRBJ2-7	NA	ASSRRGFEQY
TRBD2	TRBV6-5	TRBJ2-1	few	ASKTGLATNEQF
TRBD1	TRBV24-1	TRBJ2-7	NA	ATSDSSRDRGRGEQY
NA	TRBV10-3	TRBJ1-2	NA	AISDHGGKNYGYT
NA	TRBV3-1/TRBV3-2	TRBJ2-1	NA	ASSSGGSSYNEQF
TRBD1	TRBV5-6	TRBJ1-3	NA	ASSQMWTGSSGNTIY
TRBD1	TRBV10-3	TRBJ2-2	NA	AISVGPRQGRSSTGELF
TRBD1	TRBV18	TRBJ1-1	NA	ASSPRQGMDTEAF
NA	TRBV4-1	TRBJ2-2	NA	ASSQDRIPLVGGELF
TRBD2	TRBV29-1	TRBJ2-2	NA	SVESRGEENTGELF
TRBD1	TRBV7-8	TRBJ1-4	NA	ASSGRTGSLEKLF
NA	TRBV7-9	TRBJ1-1	once	ASSLASRRNTEAF
NA	TRBV5-6	TRBJ1-2	NA	ASSPTGPYGYT
NA	TRBV15	TRBJ1-3	once	ATSRDTRGNTIY
NA	TRBV21-1	TRBJ1-1	NA	ASSSTGMNTEAF
TRBD1	TRBV7-9	TRBJ1-1	NA	ASSPRTGEVTEAF
TRBD1	TRBV2	TRBJ2-3	NA	ASRRDRGYTDTQY
NA	TRBV29-1	TRBJ2-6	NA	TVQGISGANVLT
TRBD1	TRBV5-1	TRBJ2-7	NA	ATPTGTGSSEQY
NA	TRBV19	TRBJ1-4	NA	ASSMRRINEKLF